The rows below give T cell receptor beta chains drawn from one sample of a study of radiation and T cells in renal cell carcinoma. Repertoires were generated with immunoSEQ multiplex PCR, while TCRdb's copy carries only in-frame clones and drops some. The repertoire consists of under 150,000 clones, with 70% to 90% occurring once and the leading ten covering approximately 1.9%. Sequenced here: blood, sampled from a patient whose treatment included radiotherapy and nephrectomy. The receptors derive from a woman aged 60-70 years with renal cell carcinoma. CDR3s include the opening cysteine and the closing phenylalanine or tryptophan. A D gene is named only where the DNA matches it firmly. Size values are once, few and many counts, or a class for expanded clones, and some rows have none.

>many|TRBJ1-1|NA|TRBV19
CASSTNRAISLNTEAFF
TGTGCCAGTAGTACAAATAGGGCCATAAGCCTGAACACTGAAGCTTTCTTT
>NA|TRBJ1-6|TRBD1|TRBV27
CASSPRSRTGSNSPLHF
TGTGCCAGCAGTCCCCGCAGCAGGACAGGGTCCAATTCACCCCTCCACTTT
>NA|TRBJ2-1|TRBD2|TRBV7-8
CASSFGTSGIIYNEQFF
TGTGCCAGCAGCTTCGGGACTAGCGGGATAATCTACAATGAGCAGTTCTTC
>NA|TRBJ2-2|NA|TRBV7-3
CASSPGPSNTGELFF
TGTGCCAGCAGCCCTGGACCCTCGAACACCGGGGAGCTGTTTTTT
>once|TRBJ1-1|NA|TRBV6-1
CASSGGNMNTEAFF
TGTGCCAGCAGTGGAGGGAACATGAACACTGAAGCTTTCTTT
>NA|TRBJ2-1|TRBD2|TRBV4-3
CASSQDLVTGGPRTFF
TGCGCCAGCAGCCAAGATCTCGTAACGGGAGGCCCCCGGACGTTCTTC
>NA|TRBJ2-7|NA|TRBV19
CASRGPGRNEQYF
TGTGCCAGTAGAGGGCCGGGTCGGAACGAGCAGTACTTC
>NA|TRBJ2-7|TRBD2|TRBV19
CASSSSGRSYEQYF
TGTGCCAGTAGTAGTAGCGGGAGATCCTACGAGCAGTACTTC
>NA|TRBJ2-2|TRBD1|TRBV18
CASSQGAQTGELFF
TGTGCCAGCTCACAGGGGGCCCAGACCGGGGAGCTGTTTTTT
>NA|TRBJ2-7|NA|TRBV6-1
CASNSVRVPYEQYF
TGTGCCAGCAATTCGGTCCGGGTACCCTACGAGCAGTACTTC
>NA|TRBJ2-2|TRBD1|TRBV5-1
CASSVGQQTGELFF
TGCGCCAGCAGTGTGGGACAGCAGACCGGGGAGCTGTTTTTT
>NA|TRBJ2-7|NA|TRBV2
CASSQMKVPLF
TGTGCCAGCAGTCAAATGAAGGTTCCCCTCTTC
>NA|TRBJ1-3|NA|TRBV7-2
CASSRSQGPGNTIYF
TGTGCCAGCAGCCGCAGCCAGGGCCCTGGAAACACCATATATTTT
>NA|TRBJ2-3|NA|TRBV19
CASSDSYSTDTQYF
TGTGCCAGTAGCGACAGTTATAGCACAGATACGCAGTATTTT
>NA|TRBJ2-3|NA|TRBV19
CASKASERTDTQYF
TGTGCCAGTAAGGCTAGCGAACGCACAGATACGCAGTATTTT
>NA|TRBJ2-5|NA|TRBV7-9
CASSLVELGMETQYF
TGTGCCAGCAGCTTAGTCGAGCTGGGGATGGAGACCCAGTACTTC
>NA|TRBJ1-1|NA|TRBV9
CASSVDWGVTEAFF
TGTGCCAGCAGCGTAGATTGGGGGGTCACTGAAGCTTTCTTT
>once|TRBJ2-1|TRBD1|TRBV10-3
CATRDRGSSYNEQFF
TGTGCCACCCGGGACAGGGGAAGCTCCTACAATGAGCAGTTCTTC
>NA|TRBJ2-3|NA|TRBV19
CASSISYSTDTQYF
TGTGCCAGTAGTATCTCTTACAGCACAGATACGCAGTATTTT
>NA|TRBJ2-2|TRBD2|TRBV6-5
CASSYLLAGAGELFF
TGTGCCAGCAGTTACCTCCTAGCGGGGGCCGGGGAGCTGTTTTTT
>NA|TRBJ2-7|TRBD1|TRBV11-2
CASSLDQGVAEQYF
TGTGCCAGCAGCTTAGATCAGGGGGTAGCCGAGCAGTACTTC
>NA|TRBJ2-1|NA|TRBV7-2
CASSLGSAIHNEQFF
TGTGCCAGCAGCTTAGGGTCCGCCATTCACAATGAGCAGTTCTTC
>NA|TRBJ2-7|NA|TRBV25-1
CASRREGAYEQYF
TGTGCCAGCAGGAGAGAGGGTGCCTACGAGCAGTACTTC
>once|TRBJ2-1|TRBD2|TRBV2
CASSKSGLAGGKQFF
TGTGCCAGCAGTAAAAGTGGACTAGCGGGTGGGAAGCAGTTCTTC
>few|TRBJ1-2|TRBD1|TRBV28
CASSTTGTAYGYTF
TGTGCCAGCAGCACGACCGGGACAGCTTATGGCTACACCTTC
>NA|TRBJ1-6|NA|TRBV6-5
CASSYPTQGDNSPLHF
TGTGCCAGCAGTTACCCCACGCAGGGTGATAATTCACCCCTCCACTTT
>NA|TRBJ1-5|NA|TRBV7-6
CASSPGLDQPQHF
TGTGCCAGCAGCCCCGGACTTGATCAGCCCCAGCATTTT
>NA|TRBJ2-2|NA|TRBV19
CASKQNTGELFF
TGTGCCAGTAAACAAAACACCGGGGAGCTGTTTTTT
>NA|TRBJ2-7|NA|TRBV4-1
CASSLTDSTSFPYEQYF
TGCGCCAGCAGCCTAACGGACTCAACCTCCTTCCCTTACGAGCAGTACTTC
>few|TRBJ2-7|NA|TRBV7-2
CASSLVSGEVYEQYF
TGTGCCAGCAGCTTAGTGTCGGGGGAGGTATACGAGCAGTACTTC
>NA|TRBJ2-6|NA|TRBV27
CASSQDSGANVLTF
TGTGCCAGCAGTCAGGACTCTGGGGCCAACGTCCTGACTTTC
>NA|TRBJ1-2|NA|TRBV2
CASSPDSNYGYTF
TGTGCCAGCAGCCCCGACAGTAACTATGGCTACACCTTC
>once|TRBJ2-2|TRBD2|TRBV13
CASSLLKREGLLPAGELFF
TGTGCCAGCAGCCTCCTTAAGCGGGAGGGCCTGTTACCGGCCGGGGAGCTGTTTTTT
>NA|TRBJ2-1|TRBD2|TRBV28
CASSPSGGSYNEQFF
TGTGCCAGCAGTCCCAGCGGGGGCTCCTACAATGAGCAGTTCTTC
>NA|TRBJ2-7|TRBD1|TRBV6-1
CASRPPGQGTHEQYF
TGTGCCAGCAGGCCGCCGGGACAGGGGACCCACGAGCAGTACTTC
>NA|TRBJ1-1|NA|TRBV5-1
CASSEERGAEAFF
TGCGCCAGCAGCGAGGAGCGGGGCGCTGAAGCTTTCTTT
>NA|TRBJ2-5|NA|TRBV9
CASSVDVTGQETQYF
TGTGCCAGCAGCGTAGACGTGACAGGACAAGAGACCCAGTACTTC
>NA|TRBJ1-1|TRBD1|TRBV4-1
CASSQDWGQAAEAFF
TGCGCCAGCAGCCAAGATTGGGGACAGGCCGCTGAAGCTTTCTTT
>NA|TRBJ1-1|NA|TRBV7-9
CASSHSLMNTEAFF
TGTGCCAGCAGCCATTCTCTCATGAACACTGAAGCTTTCTTT
>NA|TRBJ2-1|NA|TRBV5-5
CASSPTANSYNKQFF
TGTGCCAGCAGCCCAACTGCCAACTCCTACAATAAGCAGTTCTTC
>NA|TRBJ2-3|TRBD2|TRBV10-3
CAISEKSSGRTDTQYF
TGTGCCATCAGTGAGAAGTCTAGCGGGAGAACAGATACGCAGTATTTT
>NA|TRBJ1-5|NA|TRBV19
CASSIPGGNQPQHF
TGTGCCAGTAGTATTCCAGGGGGCAATCAGCCCCAGCATTTT
>few|TRBJ2-2|NA|TRBV6-6
CASSYGGAEDGELFF
TGTGCCAGCAGTTATGGGGGGGCAGAAGACGGGGAGCTGTTTTTT
>NA|TRBJ2-1|TRBD2|TRBV7-3
CASSLTGLVDDEQFF
TGTGCCAGCAGCTTAACGGGACTAGTAGACGATGAGCAGTTCTTC
>few|TRBJ1-1|NA|TRBV19
CASSPERNTEAFF
TGTGCCAGTAGTCCCGAGAGGAACACTGAAGCTTTCTTT
>once|TRBJ2-7|TRBD1|TRBV6-1
CASSVDRAYEQYF
TGTGCCAGCAGTGTGGACAGGGCCTACGAGCAGTACTTC
>NA|TRBJ2-7|NA|TRBV28
CASSFSLRFEQYF
TGTGCCAGCAGTTTTTCCCTTAGATTCGAGCAGTACTTC
>NA|TRBJ1-1|TRBD1|TRBV29-1
CSVVKGATTEAFF
TGCAGCGTTGTGAAGGGGGCGACCACTGAAGCTTTCTTT
>NA|TRBJ2-7|NA|TRBV7-9
CASSLGSYYEQYF
TGTGCCAGCAGCTTGGGCAGTTACTACGAGCAGTACTTC
>once|TRBJ1-3|NA|TRBV5-1
CASSSKQEPGNTIYF
TGCGCCAGCAGCTCCAAACAGGAACCTGGAAACACCATATATTTT
>NA|TRBJ2-7|NA|TRBV6-1
CASRQGGREQYF
TGTGCCAGCAGACAGGGGGGGAGAGAGCAGTACTTC
>NA|TRBJ2-3|NA|TRBV7-9
CASSLSGAGPSTDTQYF
TGTGCCAGCAGCCTCTCCGGGGCGGGCCCAAGCACAGATACGCAGTATTTT
>NA|TRBJ1-1|NA|TRBV7-2
CASSLVNVAEAFF
TGTGCCAGCAGCTTGGTGAATGTGGCTGAAGCTTTCTTT